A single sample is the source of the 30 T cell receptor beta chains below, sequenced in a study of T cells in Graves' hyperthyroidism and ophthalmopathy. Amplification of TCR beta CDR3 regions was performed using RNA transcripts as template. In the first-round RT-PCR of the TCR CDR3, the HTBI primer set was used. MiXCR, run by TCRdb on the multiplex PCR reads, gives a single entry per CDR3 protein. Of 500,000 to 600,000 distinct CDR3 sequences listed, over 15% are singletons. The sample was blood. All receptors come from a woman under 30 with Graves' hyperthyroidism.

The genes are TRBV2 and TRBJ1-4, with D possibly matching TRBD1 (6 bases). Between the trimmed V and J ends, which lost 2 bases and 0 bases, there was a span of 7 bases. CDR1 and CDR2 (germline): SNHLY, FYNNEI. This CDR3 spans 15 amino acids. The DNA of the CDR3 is TGTGCCAGCAGTGAACAGGGGCCAACTAATGAAAAACTGTTTTTT. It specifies CASSEQGPTNEKLFF.

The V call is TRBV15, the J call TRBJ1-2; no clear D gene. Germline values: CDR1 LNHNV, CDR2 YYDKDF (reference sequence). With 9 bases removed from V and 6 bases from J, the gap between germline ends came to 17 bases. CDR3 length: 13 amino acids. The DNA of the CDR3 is TGTGCCACGGCGGTAAGGTACCAGGATGGCTACACCTTC. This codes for CATAVRYQDGYTF.

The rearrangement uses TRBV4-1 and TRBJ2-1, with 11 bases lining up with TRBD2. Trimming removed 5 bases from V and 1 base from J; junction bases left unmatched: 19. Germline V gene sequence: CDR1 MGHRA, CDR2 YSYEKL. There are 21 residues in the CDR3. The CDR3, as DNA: TGCGCCAGCAGCGGGCGGGGATCTCTAGCGGGGGGAGGAACTTCCTACAATGAGCAGTTCTTC. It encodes CASSGRGSLAGGGTSYNEQFF.

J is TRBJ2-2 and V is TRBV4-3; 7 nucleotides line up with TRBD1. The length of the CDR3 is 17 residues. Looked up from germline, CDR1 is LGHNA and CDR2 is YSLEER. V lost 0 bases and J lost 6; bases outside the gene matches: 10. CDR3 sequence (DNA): TGCGCCAGCAGCCAAGATGGGAACAGGGGTGTGGCCGGGGAGCTGTTTTTT. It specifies CASSQDGNRGVAGELFF.

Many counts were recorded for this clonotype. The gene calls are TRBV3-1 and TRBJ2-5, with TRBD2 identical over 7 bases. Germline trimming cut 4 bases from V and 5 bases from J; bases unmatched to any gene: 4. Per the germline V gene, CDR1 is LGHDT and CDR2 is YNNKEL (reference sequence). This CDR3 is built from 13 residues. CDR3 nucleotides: TGTGCCAGCAGCCGACTAGCAGGGGAGACCCAGTACTTC. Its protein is CASSRLAGETQYF.

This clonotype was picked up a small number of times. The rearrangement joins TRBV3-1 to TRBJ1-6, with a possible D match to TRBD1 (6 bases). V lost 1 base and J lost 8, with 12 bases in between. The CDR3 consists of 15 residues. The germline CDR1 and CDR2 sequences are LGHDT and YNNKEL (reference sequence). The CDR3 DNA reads TGTGCCAGCAGCCAAGGCCCCAGGGGAGATTCACCCCTCCACTTT. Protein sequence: CASSQGPRGDSPLHF.

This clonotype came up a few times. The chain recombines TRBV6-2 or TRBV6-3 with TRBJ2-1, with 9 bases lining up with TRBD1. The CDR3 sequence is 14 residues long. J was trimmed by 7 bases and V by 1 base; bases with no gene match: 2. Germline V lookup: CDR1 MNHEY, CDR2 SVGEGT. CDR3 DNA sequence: TGTGCCAGCAGTTACTGGGGACAGGGAAATGAGCAGTTCTTC. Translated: CASSYWGQGNEQFF.

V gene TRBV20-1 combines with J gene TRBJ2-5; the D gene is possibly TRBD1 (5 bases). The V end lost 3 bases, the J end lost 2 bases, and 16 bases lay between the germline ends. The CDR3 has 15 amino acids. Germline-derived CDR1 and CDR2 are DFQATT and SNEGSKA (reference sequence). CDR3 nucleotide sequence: TGCAGTGCTAGGGTGGGGCTGGTGCGTCAAGAGACCCAGTACTTC. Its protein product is CSARVGLVRQETQYF.

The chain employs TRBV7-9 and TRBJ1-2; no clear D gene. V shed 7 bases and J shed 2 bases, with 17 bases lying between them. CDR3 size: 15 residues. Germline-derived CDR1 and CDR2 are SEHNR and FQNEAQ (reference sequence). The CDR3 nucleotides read TGTGCCAGCACCCGGCCGGTCACCGCAAACTATGGCTACACCTTC. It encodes CASTRPVTANYGYTF.

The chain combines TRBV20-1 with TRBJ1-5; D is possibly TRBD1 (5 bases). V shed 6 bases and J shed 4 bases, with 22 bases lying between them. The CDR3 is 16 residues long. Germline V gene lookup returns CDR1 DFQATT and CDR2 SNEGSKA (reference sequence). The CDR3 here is CSAAGTPILGNQPQHF. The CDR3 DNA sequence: TGCAGTGCAGCCGGGACTCCAATTTTGGGTAATCAGCCCCAGCATTTT.

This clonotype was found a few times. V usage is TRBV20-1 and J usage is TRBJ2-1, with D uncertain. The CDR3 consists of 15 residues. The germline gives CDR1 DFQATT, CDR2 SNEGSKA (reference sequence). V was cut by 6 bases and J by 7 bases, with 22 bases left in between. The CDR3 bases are TGCAGTGCCCCACGGATTCGAATTGAGAGGAATGAGCAGTTCTTC. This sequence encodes CSAPRIRIERNEQFF.

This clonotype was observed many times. CDR3 region: CASSLFGQGIYGYTF. The CDR3 DNA sequence: TGTGCCAGCAGCTTATTCGGACAGGGAATTTATGGCTACACCTTC. The V and J genes are TRBV7-2 and TRBJ1-2; 8 nucleotides match TRBD1. The germline gives CDR1 SGHTA, CDR2 FQGNSA. CDR3 length: 15 amino acids. Unmatched junction bases numbered 7, after V lost 2 bases and J lost 5 bases.

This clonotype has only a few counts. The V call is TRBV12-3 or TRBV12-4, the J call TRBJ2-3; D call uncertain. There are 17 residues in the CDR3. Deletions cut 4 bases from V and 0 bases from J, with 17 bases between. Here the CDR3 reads CASSSLEFSTSTDTQYF. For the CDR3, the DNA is TGTGCCAGCAGTTCGCTCGAATTCTCAACTAGCACAGATACGCAGTATTTT.

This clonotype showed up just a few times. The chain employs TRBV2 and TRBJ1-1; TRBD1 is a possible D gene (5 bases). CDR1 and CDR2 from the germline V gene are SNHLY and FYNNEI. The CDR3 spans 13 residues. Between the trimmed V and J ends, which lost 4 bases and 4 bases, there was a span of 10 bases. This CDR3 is CASSVGAGTEAFF. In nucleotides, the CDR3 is TGTGCCAGCAGTGTTGGGGCGGGCACTGAAGCTTTCTTT.

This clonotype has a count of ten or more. CDR3 nucleotide sequence: TGTGCCAGCAGCCAGAGGGAGACCCAGTACTTC. Its translation is CASSQRETQYF. The chain carries TRBV3-1 and TRBJ2-5, with no clear D. Trimming shortened V by 3 bases and J by 5 bases, and 4 bases separated the two germline ends. Germline CDR1 reads LGHDT; CDR2 reads YNNKEL (reference sequence). The length of the CDR3 is 11 residues.

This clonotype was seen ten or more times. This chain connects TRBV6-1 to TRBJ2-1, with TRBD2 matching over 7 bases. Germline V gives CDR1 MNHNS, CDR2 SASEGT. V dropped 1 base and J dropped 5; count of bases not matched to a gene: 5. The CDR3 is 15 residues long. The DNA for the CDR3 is TGTGCCAGCAGTGAAGAAGGACTAGGGAACAATGAGCAGTTCTTC. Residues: CASSEEGLGNNEQFF.

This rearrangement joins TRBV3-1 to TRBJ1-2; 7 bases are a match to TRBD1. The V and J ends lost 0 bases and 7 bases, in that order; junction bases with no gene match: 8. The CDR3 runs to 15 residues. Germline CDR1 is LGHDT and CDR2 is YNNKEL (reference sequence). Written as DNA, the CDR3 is TGTGCCAGCAGCCAAGAACTCCAGGGGGGAGGTGGCTACACCTTC. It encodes CASSQELQGGGGYTF.

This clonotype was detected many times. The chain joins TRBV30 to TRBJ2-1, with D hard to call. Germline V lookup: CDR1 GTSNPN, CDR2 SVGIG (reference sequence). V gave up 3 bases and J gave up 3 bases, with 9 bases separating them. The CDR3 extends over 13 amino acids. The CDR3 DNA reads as TGTGCCTGGAGCACCAACAACTACAATGAGCAGTTCTTC. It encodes CAWSTNNYNEQFF.

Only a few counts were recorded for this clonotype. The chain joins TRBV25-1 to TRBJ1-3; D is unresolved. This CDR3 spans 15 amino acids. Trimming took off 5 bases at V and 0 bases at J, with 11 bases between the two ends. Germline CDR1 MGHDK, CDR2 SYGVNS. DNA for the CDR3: TGTGCCAGCAGTCAGTGGGGTGACTCTGGAAACACCATATATTTT. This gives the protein CASSQWGDSGNTIYF. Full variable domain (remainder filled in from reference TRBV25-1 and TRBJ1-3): EADIYQTPRYLVIGTGKKITLECSQTMGHDKMYWYQQDPGMELHLIHYSYGVNSTEKGDLSSESTVSRIRTEHFPLTLESARPSHTSQYLCASSQWGDSGNTIYFGEGSWLTVV.

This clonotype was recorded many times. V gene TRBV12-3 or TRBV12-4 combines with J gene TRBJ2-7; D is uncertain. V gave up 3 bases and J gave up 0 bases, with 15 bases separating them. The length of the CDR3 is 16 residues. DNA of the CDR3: TGTGCCAGCAGTTTTTACAGTACATTTCTCTCCTACGAGCAGTACTTC. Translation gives CASSFYSTFLSYEQYF.

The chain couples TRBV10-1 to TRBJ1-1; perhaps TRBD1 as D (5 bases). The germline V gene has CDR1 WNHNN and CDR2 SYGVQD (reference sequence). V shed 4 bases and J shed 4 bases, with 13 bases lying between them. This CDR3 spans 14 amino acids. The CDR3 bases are TGCGCCAGCAGTGGGTCCGGGACGGTCACTGAAGCTTTCTTT. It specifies CASSGSGTVTEAFF.

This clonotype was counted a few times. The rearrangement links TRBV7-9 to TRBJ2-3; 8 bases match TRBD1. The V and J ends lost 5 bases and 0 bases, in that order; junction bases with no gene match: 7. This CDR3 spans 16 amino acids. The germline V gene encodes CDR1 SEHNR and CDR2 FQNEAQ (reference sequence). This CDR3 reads CASSDRDRTSTDTQYF. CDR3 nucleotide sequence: TGTGCCAGCAGCGACCGGGACAGGACTAGCACAGATACGCAGTATTTT.

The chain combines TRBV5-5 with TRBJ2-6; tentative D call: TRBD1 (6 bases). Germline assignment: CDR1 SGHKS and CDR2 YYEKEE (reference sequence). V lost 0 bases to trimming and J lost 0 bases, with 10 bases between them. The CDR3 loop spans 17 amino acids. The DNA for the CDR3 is TGTGCCAGCAGCTTGGGACAGGTCCTCTCTGGGGCCAACGTCCTGACTTTC. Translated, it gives CASSLGQVLSGANVLTF.

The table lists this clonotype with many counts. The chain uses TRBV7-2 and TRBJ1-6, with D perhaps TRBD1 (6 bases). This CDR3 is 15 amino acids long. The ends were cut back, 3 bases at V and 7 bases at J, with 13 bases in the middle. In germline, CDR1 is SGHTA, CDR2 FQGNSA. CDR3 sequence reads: CASSFRGGANSPLHF. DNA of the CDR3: TGTGCCAGCAGCTTTCGCGGGGGGGCGAATTCACCCCTCCACTTT.

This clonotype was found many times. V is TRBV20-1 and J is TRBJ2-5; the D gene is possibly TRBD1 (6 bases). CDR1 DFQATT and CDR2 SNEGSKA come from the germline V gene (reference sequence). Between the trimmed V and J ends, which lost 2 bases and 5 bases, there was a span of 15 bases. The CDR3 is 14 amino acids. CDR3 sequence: CSARKGDRMETQYF. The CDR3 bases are TGCAGTGCTAGAAAGGGGGATCGGATGGAGACCCAGTACTTC.

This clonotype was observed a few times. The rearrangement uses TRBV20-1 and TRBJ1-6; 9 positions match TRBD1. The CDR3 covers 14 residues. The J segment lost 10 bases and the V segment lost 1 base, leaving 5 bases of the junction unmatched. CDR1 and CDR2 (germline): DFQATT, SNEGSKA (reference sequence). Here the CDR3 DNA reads TGCAGTGCTAGAGTGCGAGACAGGGGGTCACCCCTCCACTTT. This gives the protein CSARVRDRGSPLHF.

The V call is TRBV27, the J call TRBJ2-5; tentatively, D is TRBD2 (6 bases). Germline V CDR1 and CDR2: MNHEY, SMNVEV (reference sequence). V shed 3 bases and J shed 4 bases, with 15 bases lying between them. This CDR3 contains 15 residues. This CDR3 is CASSFSRVGRETQYF. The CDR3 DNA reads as TGTGCCAGCAGTTTCTCCAGGGTCGGGAGAGAGACCCAGTACTTC.

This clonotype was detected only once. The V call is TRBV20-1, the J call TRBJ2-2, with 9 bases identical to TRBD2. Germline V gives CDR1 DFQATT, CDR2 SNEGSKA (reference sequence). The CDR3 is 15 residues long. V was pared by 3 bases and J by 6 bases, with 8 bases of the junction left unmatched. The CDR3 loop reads CSARREGLMAGELFF. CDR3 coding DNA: TGCAGTGCTAGGCGGGAGGGCCTTATGGCCGGGGAGCTGTTTTTT.

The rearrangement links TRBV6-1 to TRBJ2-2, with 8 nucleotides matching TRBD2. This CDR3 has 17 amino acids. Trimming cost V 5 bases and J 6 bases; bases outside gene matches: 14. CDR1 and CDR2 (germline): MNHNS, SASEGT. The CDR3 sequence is CASSSDLRTSLAGELFF. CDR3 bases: TGTGCCAGCAGTTCTGACCTGCGGACTAGCCTCGCCGGGGAGCTGTTTTTT.

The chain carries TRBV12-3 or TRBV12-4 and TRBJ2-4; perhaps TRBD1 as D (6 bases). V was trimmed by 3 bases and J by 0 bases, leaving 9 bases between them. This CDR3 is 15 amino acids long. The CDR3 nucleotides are TGTGCCAGCAGTTTTCAGGGGCTAGCCAAAAACATTCAGTACTTC. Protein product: CASSFQGLAKNIQYF.